This T cell receptor (beta chain) originates from a study of cytomegalovirus exposure and HLA in healthy donors (TCRdb year 2017). In terms of the full investigation: An earlier analysis of 550 to 700 of the donors reported 276 Gb of sequence data and about 100 million unique TCR beta sequences from some 180 million T cells. An early release covering roughly 600 HLA-typed donors comprised approximately 290 gigabases of sequencing data and around 86 million unique TCR sequences. Among the roughly 400 genotyped donors, around 81% belonged to the genetic ancestry cluster associated with self-reported Caucasian donors. The study was designed to test whether signatures of past pathogen exposure could be identified by cataloging public T cell receptors. The study profiled the T cell repertoires of hundreds of subjects by immunosequencing and related them to cytomegalovirus serostatus. A separate validation cohort of roughly 130 different subjects was used in addition to the roughly 720-subject first cohort. High-throughput TCR immunosequencing, statistical association of individual TCRs with disease status, and machine learning were combined to predict cytomegalovirus infection status. In a later analysis, previously published TCR beta repertoires from some 640 donors were re-analyzed and high-resolution HLA genotyping was added so that TCR occurrence patterns could be studied. Rather than using new phenotypic data, the later analysis identified candidate immune exposures from TCR beta sequences and from how often those sequences occurred across donors. In an earlier analysis of 550 to 700 of the donors, high-throughput TCR beta sequencing was used to judge whether each TCR beta V gene segment behaved as functional or pseudogenic. Alongside the repertoire data, information on donor age, sex, ethnicity and CMV serostatus was compiled. A later genetic analysis took genome-wide SNP genotypes for 398 of the 666 donors and used that subset as a discovery cohort. All discovery cohort repertoires had been generated using a single sequencing platform. Class I and class II HLA loci were covered by the typing at four-digit resolution. Typing coverage varied by locus: about 620-630 donors for A, B, C, DRB1 and DQB1; some 520 for DQA1; some 610 for DPA1; 400 to 480 for DPB1. Several DR-DQ haplotypes were treated as single units for association and clustering because of strong linkage in the cohort. Across 398 genotyped donors of the cohort, an average of approximately 240,000 unique TCR beta nucleotide sequences per donor were sequenced, and 15% to 20% of those sequences were non-productive. What the study reported, not specific to this receptor: V-gene and J-gene trimming of TCR beta chains was associated with a missense DCLRE1C variant in a later genetic analysis, and the association was replicated in an independent cohort. According to a later analysis, TCR association rates differed among HLA loci, with DRB1 alleles showing the most associated TCRs and HLA-C alleles showing the fewest. CMV serostatus was the only immune exposure information available for the cohort. Because counts were too low, seventeen rarely observed V segments, including chromosome 9 orphons, were excluded from the earlier analysis of several hundred of the donors. Because the 87-base-pair reads could not distinguish some IMGT-functional V segments, including TRBV6-2 and TRBV6-3, those segments were excluded. A later analysis associated 16,951 TCR beta sequences with specific HLA alleles at a false discovery rate of 0.05. In an earlier analysis of about 540 of the donors, most TCR beta V segments were observed in productive rearrangements about 87% or about 30% of the time, broadly matching IMGT annotations. In vitro tests confirmed that a few of the cytomegalovirus-associated TCR beta chains recognize cytomegalovirus antigens. A further reported finding was that TCR beta sequences accurately predicted the HLA-A and HLA-B alleles for most subjects in the first cohort. Only TCR beta chains were sequenced in this cohort, and the absence of alpha or paired-chain data limited detectable features. When HLA alleles, especially DR and DQ, strongly co-occurred, TCR associations were difficult to assign to individual alleles. A later analysis reported that several top co-occurrence clusters appeared linked to parvovirus B19, influenza, CMV and Epstein-Barr virus. Across donors, most TCR sequences were observed very rarely, whereas some public TCRs were present in many individuals. In a later analysis, HLA-associated TCR beta chains were found to be more clonally expanded and to have lower generation probabilities than equally common non-associated chains. Linkage disequilibrium might explain the correlated functional status among segregating V segments, but an unknown experimental factor could not be ruled out. The sequencing pipeline was judged likely to have produced a cluster of highly shared sequence variants as a technical artifact. The authors suggested that the approach could potentially be extended to other disease states and immunological phenotypes. Because HLA typing was missing for some donors at each locus, association tests included only the typed subset. The classifier was reported to diagnose cytomegalovirus status with high specificity and sensitivity in both the original cohort and the validation cohort. Roughly uniform sequencing depth across donors was assumed in presence/absence analyses, although this assumption may not hold. The study listed 150 to 200 TCR beta chains as associated with cytomegalovirus. A later analysis found that most CMV-associated TCR beta chains appeared HLA-restricted, with HLA associations seemingly driven largely by CMV exposure. According to a later genetic analysis, donors in an Asian-associated ancestry cluster had fewer N-insertions in productive TCRs than the approximately 710-donor mean.

In total, just over 650 healthy bone marrow donors made up the cohort. All cohort members were sampled while nominally healthy, although unrecorded immune exposures were likely present. The donor was CMV seronegative and belonged to the group of under 400 seronegative cohort members. Every donor gave a peripheral blood sample, and the peripheral blood mononuclear cells from that sample were used for TCR beta sequencing. The Qiagen DNeasy Blood Extraction Kit was used to extract genomic DNA from the blood cell samples. Receptors were amplified or captured by the immunoSEQ multiplex PCR assay. A mixture of 60 forward primers for TCR Vbeta segments and 13 reverse primers for TCR Jbeta segments was used in the multiplex PCR. The CDR3 region of rearranged TCR beta genes was amplified from genomic DNA by a multiplex PCR assay. Amplified TCR beta libraries were sequenced as 87-base-pair reads on the Illumina HiSeq System. Under the source paper's analysis protocol: In a later analysis, roughly 80 million unique TCR beta chains were counted across the approximately 640 repertoires, and about 10 million of these chains were shared by at least two donors. A nearest-neighbor algorithm error-corrected the raw reads and collapsed the reads into unique sequences, merging closely related sequences to remove PCR and sequencing errors. To assign V, D and J gene segments, CDR3 sequences were aligned to IMGT reference sequences. For a sequence to be retained, at least a six-nucleotide match to both a V gene segment and a J gene segment was required. Rearrangements were called productive when the CDR3 lacked stop codons and stayed in frame with V and J; all others were non-productive. Following IMGT convention, CDR3 was defined as the stretch from the second conserved V-encoded cysteine up to the conserved J-encoded phenylalanine. The earlier analysis of a few hundred of the donors excluded sequences that lacked an unambiguous match to a single V gene segment. In an earlier analysis of about 590 of the donors, a V segment was called functional when productive rearrangements were above 56.7%, and segregating when the standard deviation between donors exceeded 5%. A statistical classification framework was built to diagnose cytomegalovirus status from the catalog of TCR beta chain sequences. V and J gene assignment, in a later analysis, came from comparing TCR nucleotide sequences with IMGT/GENE-DB human TR gene sequences. A later analysis assigned CDR3 sequences and most-parsimonious VDJ recombination scenarios with the TCRdist pipeline. In a later analysis, each TCR beta chain was defined by its CDR3 amino acid sequence together with its V-gene family, and reads without a unique V-gene family were excluded. To address suspected cross-contamination and a sequencing artifact, a later analysis removed 450 to 700 highly shared, low-generation-probability nucleotide sequences. In a later analysis, a clonal expansion index was calculated for each public chain from normalized within-repertoire ranks of inferred template counts. Generation probabilities in a later analysis came from a VDJ recombination model fitted to out-of-frame rearrangements, and those results were checked against IGoR. A later analysis scored TCR-TCR, TCR-HLA and TCR-CMV co-occurrence with hypergeometric tests, applying a repertoire-size bias correction to TCR pairs. A later analysis estimated false discovery rates by permuting HLA or CMV assignments 20 times. In a later analysis, co-occurring TCRs were grouped with DBSCAN, and TCRdist sequence similarity was added when clustering was performed within HLA-allele-positive subsets. Repertoires with fewer than 30,000 or more than 120,000 public chains were left out of co-occurrence clustering, as were several repertoires with anomalous nucleotide sharing. Drawn from immuneACCESS, this table holds only the in-frame rearrangements with V and J called that TCRdb kept. Clones are partly lost; checked studies trace under half to an unresolved V gene and leave the rest unexplained. For V, J and clone size, that table is used; D and trimming come from the DNA. The sample table lists 90,000 to 120,000 clones, around 85% of them with a count of one. About 2.3% of the sample goes to the ten largest clones.

As concerns this clone: No cognate antigen has been identified for it. There are no base qualities to consult, and no much larger clone falls within one base.

Trimming takes 4 bases from V and 16 bases from J, and the germline ends sit 15 bases apart. Looking up the germline V gene yields CDR1 SGHDT and CDR2 YYEEEE. The CDR3 covers 11 residues, taking in both the cysteine and the phenylalanine. The read is trimmed to its CDR3 DNA, 33 bases read in frame from base 1. This receptor was obtained from a man aged 30-40 years in good health and CMV-seronegative. The chain joins TRBV5-6 to TRBJ2-1, with no reliable assignment of the D segment. Input material: PBMCs. The DNA is TGTGCCAGCAGCGCCGCCCGAGAAGTTTTCTTC. This is translated as CASSAAREVFF.